The clone carrying this TCR beta chain was recorded at least ten times. Time point indicated: patch test 2, 6 weeks after DPC sensitization. Noted treatment: therapeutic diphenylcyclopropenone sensitization with weekly scalp DPC. Germline V lookup: CDR1 SEHNR, CDR2 FQNEAQ (reference sequence). V trimming: 4 bases; J trimming: 2 bases; junction bases outside the gene matches: 2. The CDR3 extends over 14 amino acids. The entry originates in a study of human T cells and chemical hapten exposure. TCRdb analysed the RACE reads with MiXCR anew, one entry per CDR3 protein. This sample has 70,000 to 95,000 distinct CDR3 sequences; around 7% occur once, and the top ten carry 1.3%.

This sequence joins TRBV7-9 and TRBJ1-5; 7 bases agree with TRBD1. The material sequenced was whole blood, taken in connection with sensitization to the hapten diphenylcyclopropenone (DPC). This sequence was found in a woman between 25 and 40 years old with alopecia areata. Some clones in this sample may be carry-over from other donors' samples. CDR3 region: CASSYDRGNQPQHF. The CDR3 region has the DNA TGTGCCAGCAGCTATGACAGGGGCAATCAGCCCCAGCATTTT.